This T cell receptor beta chain emerged from a study of control samples from healthy donors and cancer patients. Profiled with immunoSEQ multiplex PCR; TCRdb holds only in-frame clones, not every one. The table includes 350,000 to 450,000 clones, around 90% detected once. This CDR3 contains 13 residues. The ends were cut back, 7 bases at V and 3 bases at J, with 10 bases in the middle. In germline, CDR1 is SEHNR, CDR2 FQNEAQ (reference sequence). The chain is built from TRBV7-9 and TRBJ2-1; tentatively, D is TRBD2 (5 bases). The clonotype originates from a man aged 40-49 years with head and neck cancer. The sequenced sample consisted of PBMCs. CDR3: CASTIGGYNEQFF. The CDR3 DNA is TGTGCCAGCACCATTGGAGGCTACAATGAGCAGTTCTTC.